The 15 T cell receptor beta chains below come from one sample, sequenced in a study of T cell changes during pregnancy in multiple sclerosis (dated by TCRdb to about 2019). Libraries were made using the immunoSEQ multiplex PCR assay. Here the immuneACCESS table is served through TCRdb, limited to in-frame sequences with V and J called. Missing clones are a known gap in these copies; in checked studies unresolved V genes cover under half, and the rest lacks a known reason. The sample has tens of thousands of clones on record, roughly nine tenths of them singletons. Approximately 3.3% of the sample is held by the ten biggest clonotypes. Specimen: PBMCs, collected in the first trimester of pregnancy. These TCRs come from a female donor in good health, serving as a control in a pregnancy study. Some clones in this sample may be carry-over from other donors' samples.

The chain has TRBV4-1 and TRBJ2-7; tentative D call: TRBD2 (6 bases). CDR3 length: 13 residues. The germline V gene encodes CDR1 MGHRA and CDR2 YSYEKL. The V and J ends lost 3 bases and 7 bases respectively, with 13 bases between them. The CDR3 DNA reads as TGCGCCAGCAGCCAGGACCCCGGGGGAGAGCAGTACTTC. It specifies CASSQDPGGEQYF.

The gene calls are TRBV27 and TRBJ1-2; D ambiguous. This CDR3 comprises 11 residues. Trimming removed 6 bases at V and 6 bases at J, with 8 bases between. CDR1 and CDR2 (germline): MNHEY, SMNVEV (reference sequence). Written as DNA, the CDR3 is TGTGCCAGCAGGACTCCGAATGGCTACACCTTC. Encoded protein: CASRTPNGYTF.

The gene calls are TRBV27 and TRBJ2-7; TRBD2 matches at 13 bases. J lost 3 bases, V lost 8 bases, and 4 bases had no gene match. Germline lookup yields CDR1 MNHEY and CDR2 SMNVEV (reference sequence). The CDR3 is 14 residues long. This CDR3 is CASRRTSGGYEQYF. CDR3 coding DNA: TGTGCCAGCCGGAGGACTAGCGGGGGCTACGAGCAGTACTTC.

The genes are TRBV27 and TRBJ1-1, with D perhaps TRBD1 (5 bases). The CDR3 runs 14 residues. V was cut by 5 bases and J by 4 bases, with 14 bases left in between. Germline lookup yields CDR1 MNHEY and CDR2 SMNVEV (reference sequence). The CDR3 region has the DNA TGTGCCAGCAGTGTTATCAGGGAGGGCACTGAAGCTTTCTTT. Translated: CASSVIREGTEAFF.

The V and J genes are TRBV28 and TRBJ1-1, with D unclear. V was cut by 2 bases and J by 7 bases, with 5 bases left in between. Germline CDR1 is MDHEN and CDR2 is SYDVKM. CDR3 length: 11 amino acids. The CDR3 nucleotides are TGTGCCAGCAGTTTAGTCCATGAAGCTTTCTTT. The encoded protein is CASSLVHEAFF.

This sequence joins TRBV19 and TRBJ2-3; D is unresolved. The CDR3 has 13 amino acids. The germline V gene encodes CDR1 LNHDA and CDR2 SQIVND (reference sequence). V lost 4 bases and J lost 0, with 5 bases in between. CDR3 sequence reads: CASSRASTDTQYF. CDR3 DNA sequence: TGTGCCAGTAGTAGGGCTAGCACAGATACGCAGTATTTT.

This clone was recorded once. The chain combines TRBV6-6 with TRBJ1-4; D gene unclear. Germline V gene sequence: CDR1 MNHNY, CDR2 SVGAGI (reference sequence). The CDR3 runs to 14 residues. V gave up 6 bases and J gave up 11 bases, with 19 bases separating them. The CDR3 DNA reads TGTGCCAGCAGCCCAGCGGGATTGGGTACGAAACTGTTTTTT. It yields the protein CASSPAGLGTKLFF.

This chain links TRBV5-1 with TRBJ2-3; possibly TRBD2 for D (5 bases). The CDR3 has 14 residues. The germline V gene has CDR1 SGHRS and CDR2 YFSETQ. The ends were cut back, 0 bases at V and 6 bases at J, with 11 bases in the middle. The CDR3 coding sequence is TGCGCCAGCAGCTTGGACCGGACGGGGGATACGCAGTATTTT. It specifies CASSLDRTGDTQYF.

This chain uses TRBV11-2 with TRBJ2-7; D is possibly TRBD1 (6 bases). Germline V gene sequence: CDR1 SGHAT, CDR2 FQNNGV. V dropped 0 bases and J dropped 3 bases, with 12 bases sitting between them. The CDR3 runs to 15 residues. The CDR3 bases are TGTGCCAGCAGCTTAGAGGCAGGGACATTCTACGAGCAGTACTTC. Translated: CASSLEAGTFYEQYF.

The chain carries TRBV5-6 and TRBJ1-1; D not resolved. Deletions cut 0 bases from V and 3 bases from J, with 6 bases between. CDR1 and CDR2 (germline): SGHDT, YYEEEE. CDR3 length equals 13 residues. The CDR3 loop reads CASSLVSDTEAFF. CDR3 nucleotides: TGTGCCAGCAGCTTGGTTTCAGACACTGAAGCTTTCTTT. Using reference TRBV5-6 and TRBJ1-1 for the parts outside the CDR3, the full variable domain is DAGVTQSPTHLIKTRGQQVTLRCSPKSGHDTVSWYQQALGQGPQFIFQYYEEEERQRGNFPDRFSGHQFPNYSSELNVNALLLGDSALYLCASSLVSDTEAFFGQGTRLTVV.

This sequence joins TRBV5-1 and TRBJ1-1, with 10 positions matching TRBD1. The ends lost 4 bases at V and 3 bases at J; junction bases unmatched: 3. Germline lookup yields CDR1 SGHRS and CDR2 YFSETQ. The CDR3 length is 14 residues. This chain's CDR3 is CASSPGQGYTEAFF. The DNA for the CDR3 is TGCGCCAGCAGCCCGGGACAGGGGTACACTGAAGCTTTCTTT.

V is TRBV28 and J is TRBJ1-2; perhaps TRBD1 as D (5 bases). The germline V gene has CDR1 MDHEN and CDR2 SYDVKM. Deletions cut 3 bases from V and 4 bases from J, with 12 bases between. The CDR3 totals 14 residues. CDR3 residues: CASSLRQTSYGYTF. The CDR3 nucleotides read TGTGCCAGCAGTTTGAGACAGACGAGCTATGGCTACACCTTC.

This rearrangement joins TRBV29-1 to TRBJ2-7, with D unclear. From germline, CDR1 is SQVTM and CDR2 ANQGSEA. V was clipped by 7 bases and J by 4 bases, with 17 bases between them. The CDR3 has 13 residues. CDR3 sequence: CSGRALDGYEQYF. For the CDR3, the DNA is TGCAGCGGAAGAGCGTTGGATGGTTACGAGCAGTACTTC.

The chain couples TRBV7-9 to TRBJ2-7; TRBD1 matches at 8 bases. Germline V CDR1 and CDR2: SEHNR, FQNEAQ (reference sequence). The CDR3 spans 14 residues. The V segment lost 7 bases and the J segment 0 bases; nucleotides outside the gene matches: 5. In DNA, the CDR3 is TGTGCCAGCAAGGACAGGGATAGCTCCTACGAGCAGTACTTC. Protein sequence: CASKDRDSSYEQYF.

This sequence joins TRBV6-6 and TRBJ1-4; D unresolved. The V gene's germline CDR1 is MNHNY and CDR2 SVGAGI (reference sequence). Trimming left V 3 bases short and J 8 bases short, with 7 bases between. This CDR3 region has 12 residues. The CDR3 nucleotides are TGTGCCAGCAGTTATGAGGGAGAAAAACTGTTTTTT. It encodes CASSYEGEKLFF.